This T cell receptor beta chain was retrieved from a study of CD8 T cell repertoires and HIV-1 epitope variants. Study in general: Separate from the cultures, 1M uncultured T cells served as baseline.

To note about this clone: Its antigen remains unidentified.

Survey-depth immunoSEQ sequencing covered TCR beta CDR3 regions. The data were produced by immunoSEQ multiplex PCR, yet TCRdb's version contains in-frame clones alone and is incomplete. The table includes 6,000 or so clones, about 60% detected once. The CDR3 loop spans 15 amino acids. This chain uses TRBV7-5 with TRBJ1-4. TRBV7-5 is a recognized pseudogene. Input material: cultured CD8+ T cells derived from PBMCs. This clonotype was sampled from a male donor with HIV. CDR3 in amino acids: CVRSLINGGTEKLFF. CDR3 DNA sequence: TGTGTCAGAAGCTTAATCAACGGAGGAACTGAAAAACTGTTTTTT.